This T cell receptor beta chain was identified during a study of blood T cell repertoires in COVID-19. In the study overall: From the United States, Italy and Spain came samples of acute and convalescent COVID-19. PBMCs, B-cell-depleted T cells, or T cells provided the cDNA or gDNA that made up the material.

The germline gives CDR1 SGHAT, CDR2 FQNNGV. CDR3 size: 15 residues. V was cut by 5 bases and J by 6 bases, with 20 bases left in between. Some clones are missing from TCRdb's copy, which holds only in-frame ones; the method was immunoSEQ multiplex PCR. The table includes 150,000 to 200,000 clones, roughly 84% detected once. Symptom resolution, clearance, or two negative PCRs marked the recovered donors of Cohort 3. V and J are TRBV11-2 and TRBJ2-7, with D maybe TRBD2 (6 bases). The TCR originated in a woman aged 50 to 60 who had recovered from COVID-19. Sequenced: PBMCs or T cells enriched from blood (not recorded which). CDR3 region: CASSPLSGSGSEQYF. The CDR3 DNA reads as TGTGCCAGCAGCCCGCTTTCTGGCTCCGGGAGCGAGCAGTACTTC.